This T cell receptor (beta chain) came from a study of T-cell memory formation after mild COVID-19. Sample barcodes and UMIs were carried by the TCR alpha and TCR beta cDNA libraries that 5'RACE generated with constant-segment primers. From the 5' RACE reads, TCRdb called clonotypes with MiXCR, one entry per CDR3 protein. In the table there are under 550,000 distinct CDR3 sequences, roughly 20% of which are singletons. Points on this clonotype: Its specificity is unknown.

Germline CDR1 ENHRY, CDR2 SYGVKD. V was trimmed by 2 bases and J by 3 bases, leaving 9 bases between them. CDR3 size: 14 residues. General study points: Day 15 to 85 contractors were CD4/CD8 balanced; later expanders leaned CD4+. Some clones that responded turned up in pre-infection memory, which suggests that cross-reactive memory joined in.

The chain is built from TRBV10-3 and TRBJ2-3; D is ambiguous. The clonotype comes from an adult woman who had mild COVID-19 (a few samples of this study predate the infection). Cell type and time point are not known. What was sequenced was PBMCs or a T cell subset sorted from them (not recorded which). The CDR3: CAISERLVTDTQYF. In DNA form, the CDR3 reads TGTGCCATCAGTGAGAGGCTAGTGACAGATACGCAGTATTTT.